The 30 T cell receptor beta chains below come from one sample, sequenced in a study of blood T cells in healthy people across ages. Through a sample-barcoded 5' primer and a J-beta primer mix, a second PCR was run for 7 to 11 cycles. MiXCR, applied by TCRdb to the 5' RACE reads, yields one record per CDR3 protein. The repertoire holds 900,000 to 950,000 distinct CDR3 sequences, with roughly 29% as singletons. This sample also appeared in a second study, on T cells of mothers and their children.

The sequencing input was blood. Receptor source: a woman between 40 and 50 years old in good health.

V and J are TRBV2 and TRBJ1-1; D gene ambiguous. The CDR3 is 13 residues long. Germline values: CDR1 SNHLY, CDR2 FYNNEI. With 7 bases removed from V and 0 bases from J, the gap between germline ends came to 9 bases. The CDR3 DNA follows: TGTGCCAGCATGGCAGACTTGAACACTGAAGCTTTCTTT. Amino acids: CASMADLNTEAFF. Full variable domain (outside the CDR3, taken from reference TRBV2 and TRBJ1-1): EPEVTQTPSHQVTQMGQEVILRCVPISNHLYFYWYRQILGQKVEFLVSFYNNEISEKSEIFDDQFSVERPDGSNFTLKIRSTKLEDSAMYFCASMADLNTEAFFGQGTRLTVV.

This clonotype was picked up many times. The chain carries TRBV20-1 and TRBJ2-4; 8 bases are shared with TRBD2. Losses at the gene ends were 6 bases for V and 7 bases for J; bases not matched to a gene: 14. The germline CDR1 and CDR2 sequences are DFQATT and SNEGSKA (reference sequence). This CDR3 has 15 residues. The DNA for the CDR3 is TGCAGTGCCCCTCGTTGGGGGGGACTAGGGAACATTCAGTACTTC. As protein: CSAPRWGGLGNIQYF.

V gene TRBV5-1 combines with J gene TRBJ2-5, with unresolved D. Germline V gene lookup returns CDR1 SGHRS and CDR2 YFSETQ. This CDR3 has 14 residues. V was trimmed by 4 bases and J by 3 bases, leaving 13 bases between them. CDR3 sequence: CASSGGPTEETQYF. CDR3 nucleotide sequence: TGCGCCAGCAGCGGCGGACCAACCGAAGAGACCCAGTACTTC.

This clonotype was observed a few times. This chain connects TRBV12-3 or TRBV12-4 to TRBJ1-2, with D possibly being TRBD1 (5 bases). The CDR3 consists of 14 residues. Trimming stripped 3 bases from V and 9 bases from J, with 17 bases between. The CDR3 sequence is CASSLDVGAARYTF. The CDR3 DNA reads TGTGCCAGCAGTTTGGACGTAGGGGCCGCTCGCTACACCTTC.

Notes on this clonotype: With a much larger clone just one base away, this may be a read error. This sequence joins TRBV11-2 and TRBJ2-4; D is unclear. Germline V gene data show CDR1 as SGHAT and CDR2 as FQNNGV. The length of the CDR3 is 14 residues. Deletions cut 4 bases from V and 1 base from J, with 8 bases between. This CDR3 reads CASSCLVAKNIQYF. CDR3 sequence (DNA): TGTGCCAGCAGCTGCTTGGTCGCCAAAAACATTCAGTACTTC.

The chain joins TRBV7-2 to TRBJ2-1; 12 bases are a match to TRBD2. Germline V gene data show CDR1 as SGHTA and CDR2 as FQGNSA. The CDR3 has 15 residues. The V segment lost 5 bases and the J segment 6 bases; nucleotides outside the gene matches: 5. The CDR3 loop is CASSHPSGGGNEQFF. CDR3 nucleotide sequence: TGTGCCAGCAGCCACCCTAGCGGGGGGGGCAATGAGCAGTTCTTC.

Only a few counts were recorded for this clonotype. The chain links TRBV9 to TRBJ2-5, with a possible D match to TRBD2 (5 bases). Germline V gene lookup returns CDR1 SGDLS and CDR2 YYNGEE. This CDR3 spans 15 amino acids. The V gene lost 0 bases and the J gene lost 5 bases, with 14 bases spanning the gap. DNA of the CDR3: TGTGCCAGCAGCGTAGGAGGGAGCCTAAGTGAGACCCAGTACTTC. This translates into CASSVGGSLSETQYF.

This clonotype came up many times. V usage is TRBV28 and J usage is TRBJ1-5, with a tentative D call TRBD1 (5 bases). The CDR3 totals 17 residues. Germline-derived CDR1 and CDR2 are MDHEN and SYDVKM. Trimming took 5 bases from V and 0 from J, leaving 17 bases between them. The chain's CDR3 is CASSPPGRAYSNQPQHF. For the CDR3, the DNA is TGTGCCAGCAGTCCCCCGGGCAGGGCATATAGCAATCAGCCCCAGCATTTT.

As concerns this clonotype: A much more abundant neighbour one base away suggests this may be a read error. The J gene is TRBJ2-7, the V gene TRBV21-1; the table names TRBD1, a call not compared with the DNA. TRBV21-1 is a documented pseudogene. The CDR3 length is 15 residues. The CDR3 here is CASSNPGTGADEQYF. Written as DNA, the CDR3 is TGTGCCAGCAGCAACCCCGGGACAGGGGCTGACGAGCAGTACTTC.

On this clonotype itself: As the CDR3 is not closed by the conserved phenylalanine or tryptophan, this likely results from a read error. This rearrangement joins TRBV5-1 to TRBJ2-7, with D possibly matching TRBD1 (6 bases). Trimming took 4 bases from V and 3 from J, leaving 11 bases between them. CDR1 and CDR2 (germline): SGHRS, YFSETQ. The CDR3 runs 13 residues. The CDR3 here is CASSIQGGYEQYY. The CDR3 DNA reads TGCGCCAGCAGCATTCAAGGGGGCTACGAGCAGTACTAC.

This clonotype was seen repeatedly, ten times or more. The chain links TRBV18 to TRBJ2-1; D uncertain. Trimming cost V 2 bases and J 3 bases, with 5 bases left between them. The CDR3 is 13 residues long. Germline loops: CDR1 KGHSH, CDR2 LQKENI. Here the CDR3 DNA reads TGTGCCAGCTCACCAGGGAACTACAATGAGCAGTTCTTC. Protein product: CASSPGNYNEQFF.

This rearrangement joins TRBV7-8 to TRBJ2-2; TRBD2 aligns across 14 bases. There are 18 residues in the CDR3. V trimming: 5 bases; J trimming: 0 bases; junction bases outside the gene matches: 5. Germline loops: CDR1 SGHVS, CDR2 FQNEAQ. CDR3 nucleotides: TGTGCCAGCAGCAGAAGACTAGCGGGGGGGACGAACACCGGGGAGCTGTTTTTT. It yields the protein CASSRRLAGGTNTGELFF.

This clonotype appeared a few times. The chain carries TRBV2 and TRBJ1-1, with 8 bases matching TRBD1. The germline gives CDR1 SNHLY, CDR2 FYNNEI. This CDR3 contains 14 residues. The V and J ends lost 6 bases and 2 bases, in that order; junction bases with no gene match: 5. The CDR3 loop is CASRGGQVNTEAFF. DNA for the CDR3: TGTGCCAGCAGGGGGGGACAGGTCAACACTGAAGCTTTCTTT.

V gene TRBV5-1 combines with J gene TRBJ1-2; TRBD1 agrees at 7 bases. CDR3 length: 16 residues. Losses at the gene ends were 0 bases for V and 4 bases for J; bases not matched to a gene: 9. The germline CDR1 and CDR2 sequences are SGHRS and YFSETQ. DNA of the CDR3: TGCGCCAGCAGCTTGGAATCCGGGACAGCCTTCTATGGCTACACCTTC. Translation: CASSLESGTAFYGYTF.

Regarding this clonotype: A clone one base away is much larger, so this may be a read error. J is TRBJ2-5 and V is TRBV7-9, with TRBD2 identical over 16 bases. The CDR3 runs to 18 residues. Germline trimming cut 6 bases from V and 7 bases from J; bases unmatched to any gene: 14. Germline-derived CDR1 and CDR2 are SEHNR and FQNEAQ (reference sequence). DNA of the CDR3: TGTGCCAGCAGTCATATTCCCGGGACTAGCGGGGGGGCAATGACCCAGTACTTC. Encoded protein: CASSHIPGTSGGAMTQYF.

The sample holds many counts of this clonotype. This chain connects TRBV6-2 or TRBV6-3 to TRBJ2-3; unclear D gene. Trimming left V 6 bases short and J 6 bases short, with 13 bases between. CDR1 and CDR2 (germline): MNHEY, SVGEGT. This CDR3 spans 13 amino acids. The CDR3 spells CASSYRGTDTQYF. CDR3 nucleotides: TGTGCCAGCAGCTACCGAGGTACGGATACGCAGTATTTT.

About this clonotype itself: This may come from a read error, since a much larger clone is one base off. The rearrangement links TRBV4-3 to TRBJ2-7, with D tentatively TRBD1 or TRBD2 (6 bases each). The CDR3 is 15 residues long. CDR1 LGHNA and CDR2 YSLEER come from the germline V gene. Here the CDR3 reads CANSQGPGGGYEQYF. CDR3 DNA sequence: TGCGCCAACAGCCAAGGTCCCGGAGGGGGCTACGAGCAGTACTTC.

A few counts support this clonotype. The gene calls are TRBV24-1 and TRBJ2-5; 8 bases match TRBD1. Germline lookup yields CDR1 KGHDR and CDR2 SFDVKD. This CDR3 comprises 15 residues. The V gene end was trimmed by 3 bases and the J gene end by 2 bases; junction bases not matched to a gene: 4. CDR3 coding DNA: TGTGCCACCAGTGATCCAAGGACAGGGCAAGAGACCCAGTACTTC. Translated, it gives CATSDPRTGQETQYF.

There are a few counts of this clonotype. The chain combines TRBV9 with TRBJ2-3; 8 bases are shared with TRBD2. The CDR3 consists of 16 residues. Trimming took 3 bases from V and 5 from J; bases not matched to a gene: 11. Germline-derived CDR1 and CDR2 are SGDLS and YYNGEE. CDR3 in amino acids: CASSASGGGPKDTQYF. The CDR3 DNA is TGTGCCAGCAGCGCTTCGGGCGGGGGGCCTAAAGATACGCAGTATTTT. The complete variable domain, with remaining parts taken from reference TRBV9 and TRBJ2-3, reads DSGVTQTPKHLITATGQRVTLRCSPRSGDLSVYWYQQSLDQGLQFLIQYYNGEERAKGNILERFSAQQFPDLHSELNLSSLELGDSALYFCASSASGGGPKDTQYFGPGTRLTVL.

This clonotype showed up many times. Possible read error: a much larger clone is one base away. This sequence joins TRBV6-4 and TRBJ2-6; the D gene is possibly TRBD2 (6 bases). Germline V gene sequence: CDR1 MRHNA, CDR2 SNTAGT. The V gene lost 6 bases and the J gene lost 0 bases, with 6 bases spanning the gap. The CDR3 runs to 14 residues. CDR3 amino acids: CASREGSGANVLTF. In DNA form, the CDR3 reads TGTGCCAGCAGGGAGGGCTCTGGGGCCAACGTCCTGACTTTC.

This clonotype was counted only a few times. This chain joins TRBV10-3 and TRBJ1-2, with a weak D call TRBD1 (6 bases). Germline CDR1 is ENHRY and CDR2 is SYGVKD. The V end was cut by 11 bases, the J end by 2 bases, with 21 bases between. CDR3 size: 15 residues. CDR3 sequence: CAVVALDSGNYGYTF. CDR3 DNA: TGTGCCGTCGTGGCCTTGGACAGCGGAAACTATGGCTACACCTTC.

This clonotype was detected ten times or more. The chain employs TRBV29-1 and TRBJ2-7, with no clear D. The V end lost 5 bases, the J end lost 0 bases, and 11 bases lay between the germline ends. The CDR3 is 13 residues long. Germline assignment: CDR1 SQVTM and CDR2 ANQGSEA. The CDR3 nucleotides are TGCAGCGTTTGTTCCCCAGTCTCCTACGAGCAGTACTTC. This encodes CSVCSPVSYEQYF.

This clonotype was seen at least ten times. The rearrangement uses TRBV20-1 and TRBJ2-1; tentative D call: TRBD2 (5 bases). From germline, CDR1 is DFQATT and CDR2 SNEGSKA (reference sequence). This CDR3 is built from 13 residues. The V end lost 2 bases, the J end lost 3 bases, and 8 bases lay between the germline ends. CDR3 sequence: CSARRRDYNEQFF. In DNA, the CDR3 is TGCAGTGCTAGACGCCGGGACTACAATGAGCAGTTCTTC.

There are many counts of this clonotype. The chain is built from TRBV4-3 and TRBJ2-3; tentatively, D is TRBD1 (5 bases). The V gene's germline CDR1 is LGHNA and CDR2 YSLEER. The CDR3 covers 14 residues. The V and J ends lost 2 bases and 2 bases respectively, with 8 bases between them. The DNA for the CDR3 is TGCGCCAGCAGCCAACAGGGAATCACAGATACGCAGTATTTT. It yields the protein CASSQQGITDTQYF.

This chain uses TRBV29-1 with TRBJ1-1, with D unresolved. Germline lookup yields CDR1 SQVTM and CDR2 ANQGSEA. This CDR3 contains 12 residues. V was clipped by 4 bases and J by 1 base, with 7 bases between them. CDR3 coding DNA: TGCAGCGTTGTGTGGGGGAACACTGAAGCTTTCTTT. It translates to CSVVWGNTEAFF.

The CDR3: CASSLRGTADQPQHF. The CDR3 DNA is TGTGCCAGCAGTCTTAGGGGGACCGCGGATCAGCCCCAGCATTTT. The rearrangement joins TRBV7-9 to TRBJ1-5; D is perhaps TRBD1 (6 bases). Trimming pared 6 bases from V and 5 bases from J, leaving 17 bases between. This CDR3 comprises 15 residues. Germline V lookup: CDR1 SEHNR, CDR2 FQNEAQ (reference sequence). Filled out from reference TRBV7-9 and TRBJ1-5, the complete variable domain reads DTGVSQNPRHKITKRGQNVTFRCDPISEHNRLYWYRQTLGQGPEFLTYFQNEAQLEKSRLLSDRFSAERPKGSFSTLEIQRTEQGDSAMYLCASSLRGTADQPQHFGDGTRLSIL.

The chain combines TRBV11-2 with TRBJ2-1, with D possibly TRBD2 on 6 matching bases. The CDR3 extends over 16 amino acids. CDR1 and CDR2 (germline): SGHAT, FQNNGV. V shed 4 bases and J shed 5 bases, with 18 bases lying between them. CDR3 sequence (DNA): TGTGCCAGCAGCTCCGTAGCGGAGGGAAACGACAATGAGCAGTTCTTC. Protein product: CASSSVAEGNDNEQFF.

This clonotype showed up many times. The chain uses TRBV7-2 and TRBJ2-7, with 9 bases lining up with TRBD2. Germline V gene lookup returns CDR1 SGHTA and CDR2 FQGNSA. V trimming: 1 base; J trimming: 7 bases; junction bases outside the gene matches: 8. The CDR3 loop spans 15 amino acids. The CDR3 spells CASSLESSGVGEQYF. CDR3 coding DNA: TGTGCCAGCAGCTTAGAATCTAGCGGGGTAGGTGAGCAGTACTTC.

The sample holds a few counts of this clonotype. This chain uses TRBV6-5 with TRBJ1-2, with TRBD1 identical over 9 bases. The germline gives CDR1 MNHEY, CDR2 SVGAGI. The CDR3 sequence is 14 residues long. J lost 7 bases, V lost 6 bases, and 9 bases had no gene match. The CDR3 DNA is TGTGCCAGCAGCGGGGGACAGGGTTACGGTGGCTACACCTTC. Translation: CASSGGQGYGGYTF.

This clonotype has only one observation. In nucleotides, the CDR3 is TGTGCCACCAGCCAGGACAGGGCGGCCGGGGAGCTGTTTTTT. Its protein is CATSQDRAAGELFF. The chain is built from TRBV15 and TRBJ2-2, with TRBD1 identical over 8 bases. CDR1 and CDR2 from the germline V gene are LNHNV and YYDKDF (reference sequence). V shed 5 bases, J shed 6 bases, and the junction held 5 bases outside the gene matches. The length of the CDR3 is 14 residues.